The clone carrying this T cell receptor beta chain was observed a handful of times. These data originate in a study of blood T cell repertoires in COVID-19. Study summary: COVID-19 samples collected from the United States, Italy and Spain covered acute and convalescent phases. T cells, B-cell-depleted T cells, or PBMCs provided the cDNA or gDNA that served as material.

Trimming shortened V by 0 bases and J by 3 bases, and 12 bases separated the two germline ends. The CDR3 sequence is 15 residues long. In germline, CDR1 is MNHEY, CDR2 SMNVEV (reference sequence). Authors' methods: The assay estimated nucleated cells by amplifying reference gene primers. Using immunoSEQ multiplex PCR, the repertoire was profiled, and TCRdb retains in-frame clones only, with some absent. V, J and clone size derive from that table, while D and trimming were established from the DNA sequence. Found here are about 270,000 clones, 80% to 90% of them singletons; the top ten hold around 5.4%.

The TCR comes from a man aged 80 or over with acute or convalescent COVID-19. Specimen: peripheral blood. The chain carries TRBV27 and TRBJ2-7; TRBD2 might be the D (6 bases). CDR3 sequence (DNA): TGTGCCAGCAGTTTATCCGGGAAGGGAGGCTACGAGCAGTACTTC. Translating it yields CASSLSGKGGYEQYF.